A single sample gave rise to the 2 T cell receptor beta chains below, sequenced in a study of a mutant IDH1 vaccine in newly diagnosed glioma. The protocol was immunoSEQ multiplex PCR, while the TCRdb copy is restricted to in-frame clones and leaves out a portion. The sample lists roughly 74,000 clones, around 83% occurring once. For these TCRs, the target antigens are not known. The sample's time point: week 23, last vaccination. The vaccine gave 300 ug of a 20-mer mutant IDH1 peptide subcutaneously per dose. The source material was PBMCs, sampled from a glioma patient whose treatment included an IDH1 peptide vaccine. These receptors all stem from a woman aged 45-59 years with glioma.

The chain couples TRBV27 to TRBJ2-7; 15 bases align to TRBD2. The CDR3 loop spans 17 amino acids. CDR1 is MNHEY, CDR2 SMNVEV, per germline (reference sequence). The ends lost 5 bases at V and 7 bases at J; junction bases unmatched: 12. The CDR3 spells CASSPGLAGGFSVEQYF. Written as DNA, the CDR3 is TGTGCCAGCAGTCCCGGACTAGCGGGAGGGTTTTCGGTGGAGCAGTACTTC.

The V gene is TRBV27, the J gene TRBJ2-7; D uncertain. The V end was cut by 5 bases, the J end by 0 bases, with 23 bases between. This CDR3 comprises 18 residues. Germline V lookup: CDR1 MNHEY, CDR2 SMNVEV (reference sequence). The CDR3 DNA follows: TGTGCCAGCAGTGTAGAGACCCCGGACGGACCAAGCTCCTACGAGCAGTACTTC. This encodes CASSVETPDGPSSYEQYF.